This entry describes one T cell receptor beta chain. The antigen it recognizes is unknown. Per-base qualities were not stored, and no clone one base away is much larger. The data stem from a study of OX40 agonist ivuxolimab in advanced cancers. In terms of the full investigation: Ivuxolimab was an agonistic, fully human IgG2 monoclonal antibody directed against OX40 (CD134), a costimulatory receptor. Intravenous ivuxolimab was administered to patients every 2 weeks at six dose levels: 0.01, 0.1, 0.3, 1.5, 3 and 10 mg/kg. The dose-escalation cohort was about 86% male with a mean age of 60 years, ranging from roughly 23 to 90. The paper covers the monotherapy dose-escalation part of the phase I ivuxolimab trial, which included N ≈ 50 patients. Peripheral TCRbeta sequencing aimed to test whether ivuxolimab altered TCR sequence diversity and caused clonal T-cell expansion. Prior anti-PD-1, anti-PD-L1 or anti-CTLA-4 therapy was permitted, and checkpoint inhibitors had been received by about two fifths of dose-escalation patients. Partial responses were achieved by three dose-escalation patients, of whom one had hepatocellular carcinoma and two had cutaneous melanoma. Among the approximately 50 dose-escalation patients, 19 had hepatocellular carcinoma, roughly 15 melanoma, 9 renal cell carcinoma and 9 head and neck cancer. Summary of the overall study and its limitations: Which antigens the clonally expanded peripheral T cells were specific for was not determined. Low levels of normalized T-cell clonal expansion were also seen in some nonresponding patients. On average, CD8+ T cells showed more expanded clones than CD4+ T cells after ivuxolimab. At doses from 0.1 to 3.0 mg/kg, clonal expansion was seen in both CD4+ and CD8+ blood T cells between baseline and week 6. In the 0.1-3.0 mg/kg groups, partial responders were among the patients with the lowest normalized peripheral clonal expansion, particularly in CD8+ T cells.

Per the germline V gene, SGHAT is the CDR1 and FQNNGV is the CDR2. V gives up 1 base and J gives up 0 bases, and the segment between their germline ends measures 10 bases. Including cysteine and phenylalanine, the CDR3 has 15 amino acids. The sequence is cut down to CDR3 DNA, 45 bases in frame from base 1. To sequence the TCRbeta CDR3 region, genomic DNA was isolated from the sorted cells. The immunoSEQ Assay was used for sequencing of TCRbeta CDR3 regions. TCRdb re-hosts the immuneACCESS table, in-frame sequences only. Its copies lack some clones; in the studies checked, an unresolved V gene accounts for under half of them, and the cause for the rest is not known. A total of around 69,000 clones appear in this sample, around nine tenths of them only once. The ten largest clones represent approximately 2.6% of the sample. Patients with autoimmune disease history or receiving systemic immunosuppression were excluded from the trial. Peripheral blood for TCR sequencing was collected from all dose cohorts at baseline, on cycle 4 day 1, and on cycle 7 day 1. The samples were drawn from a first-in-human, open-label, multicenter phase I dose-escalation trial of ivuxolimab. Adults with locally advanced or metastatic head and neck squamous cell, hepatocellular, melanoma or renal cell carcinoma were enrolled in the trial. Before TCR sequencing, CD4+ T cells and CD8+ T cells were sorted from peripheral blood as separate populations.

The rearranged chain carries TRBV11-2 and TRBJ2-7, and perhaps TRBD1 as D gene, on 6 matching bases. Material: CD4+ or CD8+ T cells sorted from blood, obtained in a trial of the OX40 agonist ivuxolimab. The TCR comes from an adult with an advanced solid tumor such as melanoma, head and neck, liver or kidney cancer. For the CDR3, the sequence is CASSLASTGSYEQYF. The DNA sequence is TGTGCCAGCAGCTTAGCTTCGACAGGCTCCTACGAGCAGTACTTC.